This T cell receptor (beta chain) was documented in a study of control samples from healthy donors and cancer patients. This CDR3 comprises 15 residues. V was trimmed by 2 bases and J by 0 bases, leaving 11 bases between them. Germline loops: CDR1 MNHNS, CDR2 SASEGT. Repertoires were generated with immunoSEQ multiplex PCR, while TCRdb's copy carries only in-frame clones and drops some. The table lists over 150,000 clones, roughly 95% of them singletons. The sequenced material came from blood. The receptor was derived from a woman aged 25 to 39 in good health. The rearrangement uses TRBV6-1 and TRBJ2-7, with D possibly being TRBD2 (6 bases). The CDR3 region has the DNA TGTGCCAGCAGTGAATTTAACGGGAGCTCCTACGAGCAGTACTTC. As protein: CASSEFNGSSYEQYF.